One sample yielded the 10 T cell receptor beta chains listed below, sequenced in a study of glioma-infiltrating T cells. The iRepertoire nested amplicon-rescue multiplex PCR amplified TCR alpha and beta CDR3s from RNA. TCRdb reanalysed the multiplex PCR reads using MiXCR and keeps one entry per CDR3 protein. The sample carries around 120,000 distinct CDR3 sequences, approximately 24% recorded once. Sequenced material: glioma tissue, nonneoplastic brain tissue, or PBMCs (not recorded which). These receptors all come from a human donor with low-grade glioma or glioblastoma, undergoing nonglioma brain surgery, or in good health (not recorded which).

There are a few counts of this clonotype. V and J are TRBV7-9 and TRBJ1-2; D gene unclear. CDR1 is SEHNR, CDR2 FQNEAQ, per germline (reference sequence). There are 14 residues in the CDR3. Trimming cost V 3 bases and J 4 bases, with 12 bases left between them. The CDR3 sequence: CASSFGSGGYGYTF. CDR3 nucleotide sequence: TGTGCCAGCAGCTTCGGGTCGGGAGGCTATGGCTACACCTTC.

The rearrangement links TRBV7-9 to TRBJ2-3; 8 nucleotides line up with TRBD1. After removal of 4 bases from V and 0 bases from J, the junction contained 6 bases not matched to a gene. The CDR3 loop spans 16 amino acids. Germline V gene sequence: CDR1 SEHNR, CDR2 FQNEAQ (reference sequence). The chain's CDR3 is CASSSGGASSTDTQYF. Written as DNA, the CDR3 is TGTGCCAGCAGCTCAGGGGGCGCATCGAGCACAGATACGCAGTATTTT.

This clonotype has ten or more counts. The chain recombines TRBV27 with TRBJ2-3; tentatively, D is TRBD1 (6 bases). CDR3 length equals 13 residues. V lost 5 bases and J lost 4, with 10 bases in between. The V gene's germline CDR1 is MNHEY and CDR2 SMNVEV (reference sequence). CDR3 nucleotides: TGTGCCAGCAGTCTACAGGGAGCAGATACGCAGTATTTT. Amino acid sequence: CASSLQGADTQYF.

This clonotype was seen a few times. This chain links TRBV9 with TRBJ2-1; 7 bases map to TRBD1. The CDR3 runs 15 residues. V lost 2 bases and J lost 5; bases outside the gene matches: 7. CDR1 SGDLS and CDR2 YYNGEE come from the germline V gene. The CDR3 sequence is CASSVTGTEDNEQFF. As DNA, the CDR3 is TGTGCCAGCAGCGTCACCGGGACAGAAGACAATGAGCAGTTCTTC.

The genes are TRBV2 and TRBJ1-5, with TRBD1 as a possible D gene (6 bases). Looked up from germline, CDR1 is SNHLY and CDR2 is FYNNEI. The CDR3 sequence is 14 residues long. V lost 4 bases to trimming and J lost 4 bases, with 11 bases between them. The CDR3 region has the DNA TGTGCCAGCAGTGGTCCACAGGGAAATCAGCCCCAGCATTTT. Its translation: CASSGPQGNQPQHF.

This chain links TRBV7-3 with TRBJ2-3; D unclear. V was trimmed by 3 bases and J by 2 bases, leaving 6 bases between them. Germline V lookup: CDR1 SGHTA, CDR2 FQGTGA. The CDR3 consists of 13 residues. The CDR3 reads CASSLGTTDTQYF. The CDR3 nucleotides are TGTGCCAGCAGCTTGGGCACCACAGATACGCAGTATTTT.

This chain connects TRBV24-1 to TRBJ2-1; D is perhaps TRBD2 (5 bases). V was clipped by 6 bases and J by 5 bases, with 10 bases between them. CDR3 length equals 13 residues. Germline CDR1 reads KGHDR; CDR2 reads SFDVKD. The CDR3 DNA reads TGTGCCACCAGTAGACCCGGGAACAATGAGCAGTTCTTC. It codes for CATSRPGNNEQFF.

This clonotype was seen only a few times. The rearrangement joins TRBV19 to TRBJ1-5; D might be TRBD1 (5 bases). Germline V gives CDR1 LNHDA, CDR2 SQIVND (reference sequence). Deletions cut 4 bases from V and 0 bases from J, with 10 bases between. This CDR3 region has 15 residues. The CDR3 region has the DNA TGTGCCAGTAGTAGGGGGACGTATAGCAATCAGCCCCAGCATTTT. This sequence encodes CASSRGTYSNQPQHF.

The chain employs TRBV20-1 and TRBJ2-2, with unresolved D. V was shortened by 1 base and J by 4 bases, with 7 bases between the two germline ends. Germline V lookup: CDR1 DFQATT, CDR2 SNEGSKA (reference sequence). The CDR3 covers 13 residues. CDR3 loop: CSARGSSTGELFF. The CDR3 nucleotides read TGCAGTGCTAGAGGTAGCTCCACCGGGGAGCTGTTTTTT.

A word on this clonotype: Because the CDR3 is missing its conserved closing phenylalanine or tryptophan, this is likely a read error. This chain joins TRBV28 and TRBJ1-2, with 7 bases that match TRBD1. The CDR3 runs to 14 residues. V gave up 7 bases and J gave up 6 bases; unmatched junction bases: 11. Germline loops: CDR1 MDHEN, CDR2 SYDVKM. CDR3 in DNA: TGTGCCAGCATCAACGCGGGACAGTGGAATGGCTACACCATC. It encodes CASINAGQWNGYTI.